These T cell receptor beta chains were read from a single sample in a study of T cell responses to AZD1222 COVID-19 vaccine. Produced via immunoSEQ multiplex PCR; TCRdb's table is partial and in-frame only. The table has 100,000 to 150,000 clones, about 91% seen once. Sequenced material: peripheral blood, taken on day 0 of AZD1222 vaccination. The receptors stem from an adult in good health. Both conserved end residues are part of each CDR3. The D gene is left open where the match is weak. Rows may omit the clone size; those that give it use once, few, many or a size class.

D gene	clone size	J gene	V gene	CDR3 DNA	CDR3 protein
.	.	TRBJ1-1	TRBV5-4	TGTGCCAGCAGTTCCAATCCAGGGGACACTGAAGCTTTCTTT	CASSSNPGDTEAFF
TRBD2	.	TRBJ2-1	TRBV11-2	TGTGCCAGCAGCTTATGGACTAGCGGGAGCAATGAGCAGTTCTTC	CASSLWTSGSNEQFF
TRBD1	.	TRBJ1-1	TRBV10-3	TGTGCCATCAGTGCAGGGGGCCGAGACACTGAAGCTTTCTTT	CAISAGGRDTEAFF
.	few	TRBJ1-1	TRBV5-1	TGCGCCAGCAGCCGGGACCGCCGTACTTTCTTT	CASSRDRRTFF
.	few	TRBJ1-6	TRBV6-5	TGTGCCAGCAGTTACGGCGTCAGTAATTCACCCCTCCACTTT	CASSYGVSNSPLHF
.	once	TRBJ1-4	TRBV6-5	TGTGCCAGCAGCTGGGGCCGGACGGCTAATGAAAAACTGTTTTTT	CASSWGRTANEKLFF
.	.	TRBJ2-7	TRBV27	TGTGCCAGCAGTTTTTCGGGTTACGAGCAGTACTTC	CASSFSGYEQYF
.	.	TRBJ1-2	TRBV2	TGTGCCAGCAGTGAAGCGGAGATTAACTATGGCTACACCTTC	CASSEAEINYGYTF
.	.	TRBJ1-1	TRBV7-3	TGTGCCAGCAGCCCGTTCGGGGCAAACACTGAAGCTTTCTTT	CASSPFGANTEAFF
.	.	TRBJ1-2	TRBV5-6	TGTGCCAGCAGCTTAAATCCTGGGGGAGGCTATGGCTACACCTTC	CASSLNPGGGYGYTF
.	.	TRBJ2-7	TRBV10-3	TGTGCCATCAGTGAGGGGGACCTCTACGAGCAGTACTTC	CAISEGDLYEQYF
TRBD1	.	TRBJ1-4	TRBV28	TGTGCCAGCAGCTTGACAGGGATTGGAGAAAAACTGTTTTTT	CASSLTGIGEKLFF
.	.	TRBJ1-6	TRBV9	TGTGCCAGCAGCACCCGGGCCCCTGGGACACCCCTCCACTTT	CASSTRAPGTPLHF
TRBD1	.	TRBJ1-6	TRBV7-8	TGTGCCAGCAGCTCGAACCCACAGGGGGTAGATTCACCCCTCCACTTT	CASSSNPQGVDSPLHF
.	.	TRBJ1-3	TRBV4-2	TGTGCCAGCAGCCAAGACCCCCTAGGAAACACCATATATTTT	CASSQDPLGNTIYF
.	.	TRBJ2-1	TRBV7-3	TGTGCCAGCAGAAGGGACGTGAGCTCCTACAATGAGCAGTTCTTC	CASRRDVSSYNEQFF
.	.	TRBJ1-3	TRBV6-1	TGTGCCAGCAGTGAAGGTGTCTGGAGGAACACCATATATTTT	CASSEGVWRNTIYF
.	.	TRBJ2-3	TRBV11-1	TGTGCCAGCAGCCCCCCGGAGGGATACACAGATACGCAGTATTTT	CASSPPEGYTDTQYF
.	.	TRBJ1-2	TRBV5-4	TGTGCCAGCAGCTTGGAGGGGATAAAATATGGCTACACCTTC	CASSLEGIKYGYTF
TRBD2	.	TRBJ2-7	TRBV27	TGTGCCAGCAGCTTTGCGGGGGCCTACGAGCAGTACTTC	CASSFAGAYEQYF
.	.	TRBJ1-5	TRBV27	TGTGCCAGCAGTTTTGGAGGGAAGGGCAATCAGCCCCAGCATTTT	CASSFGGKGNQPQHF